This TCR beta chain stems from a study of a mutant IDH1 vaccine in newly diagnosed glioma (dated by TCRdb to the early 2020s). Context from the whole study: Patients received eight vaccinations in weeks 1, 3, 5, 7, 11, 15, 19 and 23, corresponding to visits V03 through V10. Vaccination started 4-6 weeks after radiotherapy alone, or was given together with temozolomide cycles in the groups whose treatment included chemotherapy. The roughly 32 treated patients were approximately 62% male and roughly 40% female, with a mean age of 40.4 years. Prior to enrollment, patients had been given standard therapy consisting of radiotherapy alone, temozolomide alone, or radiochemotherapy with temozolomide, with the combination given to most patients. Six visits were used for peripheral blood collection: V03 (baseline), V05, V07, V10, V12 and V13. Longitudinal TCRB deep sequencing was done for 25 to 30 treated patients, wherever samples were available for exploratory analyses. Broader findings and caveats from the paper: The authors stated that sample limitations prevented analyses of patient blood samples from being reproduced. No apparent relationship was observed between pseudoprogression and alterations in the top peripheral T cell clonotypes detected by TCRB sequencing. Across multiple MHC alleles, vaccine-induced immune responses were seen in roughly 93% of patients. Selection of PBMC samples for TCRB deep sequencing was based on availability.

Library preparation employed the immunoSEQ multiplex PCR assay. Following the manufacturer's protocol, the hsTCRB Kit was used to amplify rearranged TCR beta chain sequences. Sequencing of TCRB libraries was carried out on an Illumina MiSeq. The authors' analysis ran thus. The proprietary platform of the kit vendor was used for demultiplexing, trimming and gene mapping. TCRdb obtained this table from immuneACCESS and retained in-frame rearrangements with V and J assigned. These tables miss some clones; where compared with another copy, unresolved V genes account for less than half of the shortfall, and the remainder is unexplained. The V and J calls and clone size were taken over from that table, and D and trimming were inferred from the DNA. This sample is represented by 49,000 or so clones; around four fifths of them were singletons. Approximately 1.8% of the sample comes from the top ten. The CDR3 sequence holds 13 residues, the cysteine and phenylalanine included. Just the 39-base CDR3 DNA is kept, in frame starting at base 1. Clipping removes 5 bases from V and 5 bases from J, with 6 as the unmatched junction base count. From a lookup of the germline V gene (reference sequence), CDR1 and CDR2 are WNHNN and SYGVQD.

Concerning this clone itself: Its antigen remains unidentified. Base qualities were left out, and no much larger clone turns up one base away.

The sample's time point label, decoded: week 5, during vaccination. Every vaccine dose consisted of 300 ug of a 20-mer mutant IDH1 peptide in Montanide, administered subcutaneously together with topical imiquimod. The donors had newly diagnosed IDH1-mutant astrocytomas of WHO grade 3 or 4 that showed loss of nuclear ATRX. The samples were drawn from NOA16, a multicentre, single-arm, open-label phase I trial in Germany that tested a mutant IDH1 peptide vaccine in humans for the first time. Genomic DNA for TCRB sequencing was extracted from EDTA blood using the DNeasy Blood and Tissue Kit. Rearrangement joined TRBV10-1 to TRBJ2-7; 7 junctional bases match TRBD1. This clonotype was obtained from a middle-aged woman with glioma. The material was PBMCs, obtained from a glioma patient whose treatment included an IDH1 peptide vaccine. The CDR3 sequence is CASSLRGSNEQYF. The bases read TGCGCCAGCAGTCTCAGGGGGAGTAACGAGCAGTACTTC.